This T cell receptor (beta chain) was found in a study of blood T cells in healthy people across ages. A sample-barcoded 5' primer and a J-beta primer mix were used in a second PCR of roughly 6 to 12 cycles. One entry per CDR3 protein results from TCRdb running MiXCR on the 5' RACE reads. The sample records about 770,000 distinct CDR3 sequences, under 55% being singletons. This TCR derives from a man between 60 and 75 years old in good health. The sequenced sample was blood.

The CDR3: CASSVIAGADTGELFF. Here the CDR3 DNA reads TGCGCCAGCAGCGTCATAGCGGGGGCCGACACCGGGGAGCTGTTTTTT. The chain joins TRBV5-1 to TRBJ2-2; 9 bases match TRBD2. The CDR3 runs to 16 residues. The trim removed 4 bases at V and 3 bases at J, leaving 7 bases unmatched. Germline CDR1 is SGHRS and CDR2 is YFSETQ.